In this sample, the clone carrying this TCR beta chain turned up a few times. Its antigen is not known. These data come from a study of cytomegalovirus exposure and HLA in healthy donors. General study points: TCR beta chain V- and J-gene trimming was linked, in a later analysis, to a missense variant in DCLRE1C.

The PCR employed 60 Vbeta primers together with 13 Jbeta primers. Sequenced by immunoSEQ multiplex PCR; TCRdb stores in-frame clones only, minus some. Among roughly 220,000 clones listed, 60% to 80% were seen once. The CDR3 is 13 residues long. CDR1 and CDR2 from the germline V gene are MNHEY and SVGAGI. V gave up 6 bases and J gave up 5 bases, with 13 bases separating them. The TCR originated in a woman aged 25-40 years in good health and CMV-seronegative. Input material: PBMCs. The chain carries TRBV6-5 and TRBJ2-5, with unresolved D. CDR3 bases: TGTGCCAGCAGCGACACAATCGAGGAGACCCAGTACTTC. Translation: CASSDTIEETQYF.